Listed here are 10 T cell receptor beta chains from one sample, sequenced in a study of prognosis after radiotherapy for stage I lung cancer. With two-round multiplex PCR, TCR beta CDR3 sequences were amplified from genomic DNA. Individual primers that were specific to each TRBV and TRBJ gene served in first-round PCR. Using its own MiXCR run on the multiplex PCR reads, TCRdb lists one record per CDR3 protein. The sample records fewer than 30,000 distinct CDR3 sequences, 40% to 55% being singletons. The specimen was PBMCs, collected before or after stereotactic body radiation therapy (not recorded which). Receptors originate from a donor over 45 with non-small cell lung cancer.

As to this clonotype: One end of the junction fails to match germline, which may point to a read error. The V call is TRBV10-3, the J call TRBJ2-7, with TRBD1 matching 9 bases. The CDR3 runs to 14 residues. From germline, CDR1 is ENHRY and CDR2 SYGVKD. CDR3 sequence (DNA): TGCGCCATCGTTCCCGACAGGGGGACCTACGAGCAGTACTTC. This codes for CAIVPDRGTYEQYF.

This clonotype was recorded many times. The rearrangement links TRBV5-6 to TRBJ2-7; 8 bases fit TRBD1. The germline gives CDR1 SGHDT, CDR2 YYEEEE. V was pared by 2 bases and J by 3 bases, with 7 bases of the junction left unmatched. This CDR3 region has 15 residues. DNA for the CDR3: TGTGCCAGCAGCTTCCAGGGGGCGAGTAGCTACGAGCAGTACTTC. Translating gives CASSFQGASSYEQYF.

As for this clonotype: Mismatch with germline at one junction end may stem from a read error. The chain uses TRBV7-3 and TRBJ2-1; 11 nucleotides align to TRBD2. This CDR3 comprises 19 residues. Germline loops: CDR1 SGHTA, CDR2 FQGTGA. This chain's CDR3 is CASSLTGSMTSGTWNERFF. The CDR3 nucleotides are TGTGCCAGCAGCTTAACAGGTAGTATGACTAGCGGGACGTGGAATGAGCGGTTCTTC.

This clonotype was counted a single time. This chain uses TRBV19 with TRBJ2-7; TRBD2 might be the D (7 bases). CDR1 LNHDA and CDR2 SQIVND come from the germline V gene (reference sequence). CDR3 length equals 13 residues. The V end lost 3 bases, the J end lost 4 bases, and 10 bases lay between the germline ends. CDR3 sequence: CASSIRGGYEQYF. The CDR3 nucleotides read TGTGCCAGTAGTATTAGGGGGGGATACGAGCAGTACTTC. The variable domain in full, completed from reference TRBV19 and TRBJ2-7, reads DGGITQSPKYLFRKEGQNVTLSCEQNLNHDAMYWYRQDPGQGLRLIYYSQIVNDFQKGDIAEGYSVSREKKESFPLTVTSAQKNPTAFYLCASSIRGGYEQYFGPGTRLTVT.

This sequence joins TRBV27 and TRBJ2-6; D remains ambiguous. V lost 4 bases to trimming and J lost 6 bases, with 22 bases between them. There are 18 residues in the CDR3. CDR1 MNHEY and CDR2 SMNVEV come from the germline V gene (reference sequence). The CDR3 region is CASSSGPGQSPLANVLTF. As DNA, the CDR3 is TGTGCCAGCAGTTCGGGTCCGGGCCAGAGCCCTCTGGCCAACGTCCTGACTTTC.

This clonotype occurred many times. This chain uses TRBV5-4 with TRBJ1-4, with TRBD1 as a possible D gene (5 bases). The CDR3 covers 17 residues. Trimming pared 4 bases from V and 3 bases from J, leaving 19 bases between. In germline, CDR1 is SGHNT, CDR2 YYREEE (reference sequence). CDR3 sequence (DNA): TGTGCCAGCAGCGTGATGGGCAGGGAATGGGCTAATGAAAAACTGTTTTTT. Its protein is CASSVMGREWANEKLFF.

The genes are TRBV7-2 and TRBJ1-5; D is ambiguous. V lost 4 bases to trimming and J lost 3 bases, with 7 bases between them. Germline values: CDR1 SGHTA, CDR2 FQGNSA. The CDR3 covers 13 residues. For the CDR3, the DNA is TGTGCCAGCAGCTGGGATCCCAATCAGCCCCAGCATTTT. This translates into CASSWDPNQPQHF.

The sample holds a few counts of this clonotype. Sequence at one end of the junction differs from germline and may be a read error. The CDR3 region has the DNA TGCAGTGCCCAGTGCTCCTACAATGAGCATTTCTTC. Protein product: CSAQCSYNEHFF. V and J are TRBV20-1 and TRBJ2-1; D uncertain. This CDR3 is 12 amino acids long. Germline V gene data show CDR1 as DFQATT and CDR2 as SNEGSKA (reference sequence).

At least ten counts were recorded for this clonotype. This sequence joins TRBV19 and TRBJ1-5; D uncertain. In germline, CDR1 is LNHDA, CDR2 SQIVND (reference sequence). V was pared by 5 bases and J by 2 bases, with 7 bases between. This CDR3 spans 13 amino acids. The CDR3 coding sequence is TGTGCCAGTAGTCGCATCGGCAATCAGCCCCAGCATTTT. Translation: CASSRIGNQPQHF.

The chain recombines TRBV11-1 with TRBJ2-7; 8 nucleotides match TRBD2. The length of the CDR3 is 13 residues. CDR1 and CDR2 (germline): SGHAT, FQDESV (reference sequence). The ends lost 3 bases at V and 3 bases at J; junction bases unmatched: 1. The CDR3 nucleotides read TGTGCCAGCAGCTTCGGGGGGGTCTACGAGCAGTACTTC. It encodes CASSFGGVYEQYF.